Given below is one T cell receptor beta chain in context. This sample was taken from a study of blood T cell repertoires in COVID-19. The germline V and J ends were trimmed by 3 bases and 5 bases, with 15 bases remaining between them. The germline gives CDR1 MDHEN, CDR2 SYDVKM. This CDR3 is 15 amino acids long. The repertoire was sequenced with immunoSEQ multiplex PCR; TCRdb's copy has only in-frame clones and lacks some. The repertoire holds roughly 48,000 clones, with roughly 80% as singletons. This receptor was identified in a man aged 35 to 55 with acute or convalescent COVID-19. This rearrangement joins TRBV28 to TRBJ2-3; D possibly corresponds to TRBD2 (5 bases). Sequenced input: peripheral blood. CDR3 coding DNA: TGTGCCAGCAGTTTGACTTCCCTCGGGAAAGATACGCAGTATTTT. Residues: CASSLTSLGKDTQYF.